The sequence of this T cell receptor beta chain was determined in a study of blood T cell repertoires in COVID-19. Study context: The origin of the acute and convalescent COVID-19 samples was the United States, Italy and Spain.

The CDR3 has 14 amino acids. Germline CDR1 and CDR2: SGHRS and YFSETQ. V lost 4 bases to trimming and J lost 3 bases, with 14 bases between them. TCRdb keeps only in-frame clones here, not all; method: immunoSEQ multiplex PCR. The sample holds 170,000 or so clones, about 87% seen once. This clone has just a few counts. The chain has TRBV5-1 and TRBJ2-7; D unresolved. Sequences were obtained from peripheral blood. The TCR was taken from a woman younger than 30 who had recovered from COVID-19. In DNA, the CDR3 is TGCGCCAGCAGCCCGGAAGGTCTAGGCTACGAGCAGTACGTC. Its translation is CASSPEGLGYEQYV.